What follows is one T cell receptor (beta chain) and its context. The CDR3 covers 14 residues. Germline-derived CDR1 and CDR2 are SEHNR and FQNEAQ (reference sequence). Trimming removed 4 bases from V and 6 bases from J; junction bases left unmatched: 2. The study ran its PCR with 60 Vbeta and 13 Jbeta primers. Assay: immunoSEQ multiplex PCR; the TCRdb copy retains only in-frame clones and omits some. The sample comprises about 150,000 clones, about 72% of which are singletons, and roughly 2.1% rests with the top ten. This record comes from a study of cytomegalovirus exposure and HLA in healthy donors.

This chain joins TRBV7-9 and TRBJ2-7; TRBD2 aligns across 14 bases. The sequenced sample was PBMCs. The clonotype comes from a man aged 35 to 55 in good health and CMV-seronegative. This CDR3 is CASSSGTSGGEQYF. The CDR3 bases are TGTGCCAGCAGCTCCGGGACTAGCGGGGGCGAGCAGTACTTC. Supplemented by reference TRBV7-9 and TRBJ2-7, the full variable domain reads DTGVSQNPRHKITKRGQNVTFRCDPISEHNRLYWYRQTLGQGPEFLTYFQNEAQLEKSRLLSDRFSAERPKGSFSTLEIQRTEQGDSAMYLCASSSGTSGGEQYFGPGTRLTVT.